This T cell receptor beta chain was identified during a study of response to subunit inactivated influenza vaccine. Worth noting for this clonotype: What it binds is not known.

MiXCR, applied by TCRdb to the RT-PCR reads, yields one record per CDR3 protein. Among about 190,000 distinct CDR3 sequences, around an eighth were seen once, and the ten largest hold roughly 26%. The study, taken as a whole, reports: The authors suggested that every seasonal influenza vaccination recruits few new T cells.

Germline CDR1 and CDR2: ENHRY and SYGVKD. V was clipped by 0 bases and J by 4 bases; unmatched bases: 9. This CDR3 contains 18 residues. Source: CD8+ T cells sorted from PBMCs, taken 5 days after vaccination. This chain connects TRBV10-3 to TRBJ2-1; TRBD2 matches 10 bases. The TCR comes from a man aged 50 or older who received an inactivated influenza vaccine. The CDR3 coding sequence is TGTGCCATCAGTGAGTCGGGACTAGCGAGTTTCCTTTACAATGAGCAGTTCTTC. This gives the protein CAISESGLASFLYNEQFF.